This TCR delta chain derives from a study of γδ T cells in repeated Plasmodium falciparum infection (dated by TCRdb to the early 2020s). Describing the broader study: The natural-infection arm enrolled Malian children exposed to intense seasonal malaria transmission and compared the Malian children with Australian children matched for age and gender. Samples from controlled-infection subjects were taken at baseline, just before selected infections, and 21 days after each infection. In the study, the shaping of the human gammadelta T cell repertoire by repeated Plasmodium falciparum infection was examined using natural infection in Mali and controlled human malaria infection. Four controlled human malaria infections were administered to five malaria-naive U.S. adults over 644 days by bites from P. falciparum NF54-infected Anopheles stephensi mosquitoes. Malian gammadelta TCR repertoires were analysed cross-sectionally in periods with no transmission and longitudinally across episodes of acute febrile malaria. Points the paper makes about the study in general: Compared with the repertoires of Australian children, the Vdelta2-negative gammadelta TCR repertoires of Malian children appeared more clonally expanded, less diverse and less shared. Across time and infection, the Vgamma9/Vdelta2+ TCR repertoires showed a highly stable polyclonal makeup, with many TCRgamma sequences overlapping between individuals. Waves of new clonotype selection in Vdelta2-negative, largely Vdelta1+, gammadelta TCR repertoires appeared to be driven by repeated controlled infections. Generalizability was limited because the Malian cohort came from a small rural village made up predominantly of one ethnic group. Because the controlled-infection cohort was small, analysis of inter-individual variability in gammadelta T cell responses was limited.

CDR1 TSWWSYY and CDR2 QGS were looked up in the germline V gene. Measured from the cysteine to the phenylalanine, the CDR3 is 28 residues long. The DNA shown is the 84-base CDR3, in frame from base 1. Preparation of the library involved multiplex PCR. TCRdb records Illumina MiSeq as the sequencer. Both TCR gamma (TRG) and TCR delta (TRD) chains were sequenced from each sorted gammadelta T cell sample. Regarding the original processing steps: The repertoire analyses used clonotype tree plots, the accumulated frequency of the top 20 clonotypes, and diversity index (DI) and D75 metrics. TCRdb called clones anew from the public reads via CATT; matching DNA rows were later pooled. TCRdb assigned the V and J calls; the authors' analysis was not used. In this sample the table shows 45,000 to 70,000 delta-chain clones, around 1.5% of which occur a single time. The ten largest clones capture 14% to 15% of the sample.

As concerns this clone: Its antigen target is currently unknown. One base separates it from a far larger clone, so it is likely a read error. Other DNA sequences in the same sample also yield this CDR3.

For bulk TCR repertoire analysis, Vgamma9/Vdelta2+ and Vdelta2-negative gammadelta T cell populations were flow-sorted out of peripheral blood mononuclear cells. Sequenced: gamma-delta T cells from blood. Recombination joined TRDV1 with TRDJ1, and 10 bases in between align with TRDD3. No J gene is reported in TCRdb; it was inferred here by comparing the DNA with germline. The sequence came from a pool of human donors (malaria-infected and uninfected, not separated). DNA sequence: TGTGCTCTGGGGGAACTTGCCCGAAAAGGGCTTGGGGGATACCCCCTCGATTCCGGTACCCTTTACACCGATAAACTCATCTTT. It specifies CALGELARKGLGGYPLDSGTLYTDKLIF.